Listed below are T cell receptor beta chains from one sample, sequenced in a study of cytomegalovirus exposure and HLA in healthy donors. Some clones are missing from TCRdb's copy, which holds only in-frame ones; the method was immunoSEQ multiplex PCR. The profile shows more than 200,000 clones, around 90% of them singletons. The sample taken for sequencing was PBMCs. The receptors were sampled from a woman in her 30s in good health and CMV-seronegative. Both conserved end residues are part of each CDR3. The D gene is left open where the match is weak. For some rows the clone size is stated as once, few or many, or as a class when expanded; others skip it.

abundance	j_gene	d_gene	v_gene	CDR3nt	CDR3aa
.	TRBJ1-2	TRBD1	TRBV4-1	TGCGCCAGCAGCCAGCCCGGGACAGTCTATGGCTACACCTTC	CASSQPGTVYGYTF
.	TRBJ1-4	TRBD1	TRBV11-2	TGTGCCAGCAGCTTAGTTACGGGACAGCGTAATGAAAAACTGTTTTTT	CASSLVTGQRNEKLFF
.	TRBJ2-1	TRBD1	TRBV5-1	TGCGCCAGCAGCTTGGGACAGGGACCCTACAATGAGCAGTTCTTC	CASSLGQGPYNEQFF
few	TRBJ2-7	TRBD1	TRBV18	TGTGCCAGCTCTCCCGGGACAGGGTGGGTCAAGGGCTCCTACGAGCAGTACTTC	CASSPGTGWVKGSYEQYF
.	TRBJ2-7	.	TRBV10-3	TGTGCCATCAGGTCAGGTGACTCCTACGAGCAGTACTTC	CAIRSGDSYEQYF
.	TRBJ2-2	TRBD2	TRBV6-5	TGTGCCAGCAGTTACTCGAGCGGGGCCTCCACCGGGGAGCTGTTTTTT	CASSYSSGASTGELFF
.	TRBJ1-3	TRBD1	TRBV29-1	TGCAGCGTTTATTTCGGAGCAAACAGGGGAGTCAACACCATATATTTT	CSVYFGANRGVNTIYF
.	TRBJ2-4	.	TRBV6-1	TGTGCCAGCAGTGAAAGGGGGTCCTGGTTGGATGCCAAAAACATTCAGTACTTC	CASSERGSWLDAKNIQYF
.	TRBJ1-5	.	TRBV29-1	TGCAGCGCTACCTCGGGCAGCAATCAGCCCCAGCATTTT	CSATSGSNQPQHF
many	TRBJ1-1	.	TRBV18	TGTGCCAGCTCAACAGGGATGAACACTGAAGCTTTCTTT	CASSTGMNTEAFF
once	TRBJ2-7	.	TRBV7-9	TGTGCCAGCAGCTTAATTGAAAGCGAGCAGTACTTC	CASSLIESEQYF
.	TRBJ2-3	TRBD2	TRBV6-4	TGTGCCAGCAGCCTTAGCGGGAGGGCCCCAGATACGCAGTATTTT	CASSLSGRAPDTQYF
.	TRBJ2-1	TRBD2	TRBV6-5	TGTGCCAGCAGTGTCGGACTAGCGGGAGGGGATGAGCAGTTCTTC	CASSVGLAGGDEQFF
.	TRBJ2-5	.	TRBV29-1	TGCAGCGTTGTAGGCGGGGAGGAAGAGACCCAGTACTTC	CSVVGGEEETQYF
.	TRBJ2-5	.	TRBV6-5	TGTGCCAGCAGTCGGACCCAGTGGTCTCTCGACCAGTACTTC	CASSRTQWSLDQYF
once	TRBJ1-3	.	TRBV27	TGTGCCAGCAGTTTAGGCGCAAACTCTGGAAACACCATATATTTT	CASSLGANSGNTIYF
.	TRBJ2-7	.	TRBV19	TGTGCCAGTAGTATAGGGGTTTACTACGAGCAGTACTTC	CASSIGVYYEQYF
.	TRBJ1-2	TRBD1	TRBV10-3	TGTGCCATCACGGGGACAGGAATGAACTATGGCTACACCTTC	CAITGTGMNYGYTF
once	TRBJ1-1	.	TRBV9	TGTGCCAGCAGTTTTGATCCGAACACTGAAGCTTTCTTT	CASSFDPNTEAFF
.	TRBJ2-1	.	TRBV10-2	TGCGCCAGCAGGCCACTAGGTGGTTTTGAGCAGTTCTTC	CASRPLGGFEQFF
.	TRBJ1-3	.	TRBV28	TGTGCCAGCACCGATCGAAACACCATATATTTT	CASTDRNTIYF
few	TRBJ2-2	TRBD1	TRBV28	TGTGCCAGCATGCAGGGGGTCGGAAACACCGGGGAGCTGTTTTTT	CASMQGVGNTGELFF
.	TRBJ2-1	.	TRBV4-3	TGCGCCAGCAGCCCCCCGGAGTGGGAGAAGGTAAATGAGCAGTTCTTC	CASSPPEWEKVNEQFF
.	TRBJ2-7	TRBD1	TRBV15	TGTGCCACCAGCCCCCGGGACAGGGGCTCCTACGAGCAGTACTTC	CATSPRDRGSYEQYF
.	TRBJ1-5	TRBD1	TRBV6-6	TGTGCCAGCAGTTGGGGACAGGGCAATCAGCCCCAGCATTTT	CASSWGQGNQPQHF
.	TRBJ2-3	TRBD2	TRBV28	TGTGCCAGCAGCCTGACTAGCGGGATCTCAGATACGCAGTATTTT	CASSLTSGISDTQYF
.	TRBJ2-7	.	TRBV4-3	TGCGCCAGCAGCCAAGATCTGGGCAGCTACGAGCAGTACTTC	CASSQDLGSYEQYF
.	TRBJ2-7	TRBD2	TRBV28	TGTGCCAGCAGTTGGTATGATGGCGGGGGAGTTAACGAGCAGTACTTC	CASSWYDGGGVNEQYF
.	TRBJ1-3	.	TRBV19	TGTGCCAGTAGGAGGAGTACCAACTCTGGAAACACCATATATTTT	CASRRSTNSGNTIYF
.	TRBJ2-1	TRBD1	TRBV5-1	TGCGCCAGCAGCTGGACAGGGAGCTCCTACAATGAGCAGTTCTTC	CASSWTGSSYNEQFF
.	TRBJ1-3	.	TRBV28	TGTGCCAGCAGTTTTCCCTCCAGGGGAGGGACAGGAAACACCATATATTTT	CASSFPSRGGTGNTIYF
.	TRBJ2-1	.	TRBV2	TGTGCCAGCAGCACTCCTACTGACAGTTTCGATGAGCAGTTCTTC	CASSTPTDSFDEQFF
.	TRBJ2-2	TRBD2	TRBV11-2	TGTGCCAGCAGCTTTGGCGGGAGTTCCGCCGGGGAGCTGTTTTTT	CASSFGGSSAGELFF
.	TRBJ1-1	TRBD1	TRBV19	TGTGCCAGTAGTAGACCAGGGGGCCGGGGCACTGAAGCTTTCTTT	CASSRPGGRGTEAFF
once	TRBJ1-5	TRBD1	TRBV18	TGTGCCAGCTCGCTGGGACAGGGCCGTCAGCCCCAGCATTTT	CASSLGQGRQPQHF
.	TRBJ2-7	.	TRBV19	TGTGCCAGTAGTATTTCCCCCGATTGGACCAAACCCCACTACGAGCAGTACTTC	CASSISPDWTKPHYEQYF
once	TRBJ1-1	.	TRBV7-3	TGTGCCAGCAGCCCGACCGGGGGGATGGGCACTGAAGCTTTCTTT	CASSPTGGMGTEAFF
.	TRBJ2-2	.	TRBV19	TGTGCCAGTAGTATTCACGGGAACACCGGGGAGCTGTTTTTT	CASSIHGNTGELFF
once	TRBJ2-1	.	TRBV9	TGTGCCAGCAGCCCCCTCCCGAATAGGGGGGCCTACAATGAGCAGTTCTTC	CASSPLPNRGAYNEQFF
.	TRBJ1-4	.	TRBV5-1	TGCGCCAGCAGCTGGAGTGTGTCCACAGCGAGGGGGGCTAATGAAAAACTGTTTTTT	CASSWSVSTARGANEKLFF
.	TRBJ2-3	TRBD2	TRBV29-1	TGCAGCGCCCCGGGACTAGCGGCAGATACGCAGTATTTT	CSAPGLAADTQYF
.	TRBJ2-7	TRBD2	TRBV11-2	TGTGCCAGCAGCAGGACTAGCTCCGCCTACGAGCAGTACTTC	CASSRTSSAYEQYF
many	TRBJ2-7	.	TRBV5-1	TGCGCCAGCAGCTTGGCGAGCCGGTACGAGCAGTACTTC	CASSLASRYEQYF
.	TRBJ2-7	TRBD1	TRBV18	TGTGCCAGCTCACCGGGACAGGGGGCGCAGTACGAGCAGTACTTC	CASSPGQGAQYEQYF
.	TRBJ1-1	.	TRBV19	TGTGCCAGTAGTATAGGCGCAGGACTGAACACTGAAGCTTTCTTT	CASSIGAGLNTEAFF
.	TRBJ2-1	.	TRBV29-1	TGCAGCGTGGGCGGACTGCAGCAGTTCTTC	CSVGGLQQFF
.	TRBJ2-7	TRBD2	TRBV27	TGTGCCAGCAGTCCGGGACTAGCGGGAGTATCCGAGCAGTACTTC	CASSPGLAGVSEQYF
.	TRBJ2-7	TRBD2	TRBV28	TGTGCCAGCAGAGACGGACTAGCGGGACACTCCTACGAGCAGTACTTC	CASRDGLAGHSYEQYF
.	TRBJ2-2	.	TRBV7-6	TGTGCCAGCAGCTTATTCGGGCAGTTCGCGAACACCGGGGAGCTGTTTTTT	CASSLFGQFANTGELFF
.	TRBJ2-3	.	TRBV27	TGTGCCAGCAGTCGGAACACAGATACGCAGTATTTT	CASSRNTDTQYF
.	TRBJ1-2	TRBD1	TRBV4-1	TGCGCCAGCAGCCAAGACTCAGGGGGCGCGTACTATGGCTACACCTTC	CASSQDSGGAYYGYTF
.	TRBJ1-5	.	TRBV5-1	TGCGCCAGCAGCCCGGGACTTGCTGGGGGTTATAGCAATCAGCCCCAGCATTTT	CASSPGLAGGYSNQPQHF
once	TRBJ2-7	TRBD1	TRBV27	TGTGCCAGCAGTTCGACAGGGAACGAGCAGTACTTC	CASSSTGNEQYF
.	TRBJ2-3	TRBD1	TRBV6-1	TGTGCCAGCAGGACAGGGGGGACGGGAAATACGCAGTATTTT	CASRTGGTGNTQYF
once	TRBJ1-5	.	TRBV28	TGTGCCAGCGGCTACAGGGACTACAATCAGCCCCAGCATTTT	CASGYRDYNQPQHF
.	TRBJ2-5	TRBD2	TRBV27	TGTGCCAGCAGCCTAGCGGGAGGGCGGGAGACCCAGTACTTC	CASSLAGGRETQYF
.	TRBJ2-7	TRBD1	TRBV28	TGTGCCAGCACCCACAGACAGGGTATTAGCGAGCAGTACTTC	CASTHRQGISEQYF